This TCR beta chain is from a study of CD8 T cells in Susac syndrome. V was trimmed by 9 bases and J by 2 bases, leaving 15 bases between them. CDR1 and CDR2 from the germline V gene are SGDLS and YYNGEE. The CDR3 contains 14 residues. Recently defined diagnostic criteria for definite or probable disease were fulfilled by Susac syndrome patients. With random hexamers, reverse transcription was performed on roughly 0.5 to 1 ug of RNA. An immunoSEQ multiplex PCR generated amplified TCR beta CDR3 products spanning 54 Vbeta and 13 Jbeta. TCRdb ran MiXCR on the immunoSEQ multiplex PCR reads and lists one entry per CDR3 protein. The sample has some 200,000 distinct CDR3 sequences, about 94% seen once; the top ten hold approximately 0.1%.

The source is a human donor with Susac syndrome. The V and J genes are TRBV9 and TRBJ1-5; TRBD1 is a possible D gene (6 bases). Material for sequencing was CD4+ T cells from PBMCs. The CDR3 loop reads CAISGGLGNQPQHF. CDR3 bases: TGTGCCATCTCGGGGGGGCTGGGCAATCAGCCCCAGCATTTT.